These 13 T cell receptor beta chains were sequenced from one sample in a study of T cells and Merkel cell carcinoma outcomes. The table came from immunoSEQ multiplex PCR; TCRdb's copy has only in-frame clones and leaves some out. Of some 14,000 clones listed, about nine tenths are singletons. The sequencing sample was made of tumor tissue from Merkel cell carcinoma. These receptors came from a human donor with Merkel cell carcinoma.

Comments on this clone: The germline gene is not matched at one end of the junction; a read error may be the cause. The CDR3 protein is CASSFSGTVNTEVFF. In DNA form, the CDR3 reads TGTGCCAGCAGCTTTAGCGGGACGGTGAACACTGAAGTTTTCTTT. This sequence joins TRBV7-2 and TRBJ1-1; the D gene is possibly TRBD1 (5 bases). This CDR3 contains 15 residues. CDR1 is SGHTA, CDR2 FQGNSA, per germline.

The chain links TRBV5-1 to TRBJ2-3; D not certain. CDR1 SGHRS and CDR2 YFSETQ come from the germline V gene. The CDR3 covers 12 residues. Trimming pared 0 bases from V and 3 bases from J, leaving 2 bases between. The CDR3 nucleotides read TGCGCCAGCAGCTTGGATACAGATACGCAGTATTTT. Translating it yields CASSLDTDTQYF.

A single count supports this clone. The J gene is TRBJ1-4, the V gene TRBV5-1, with a possible D match to TRBD1 (5 bases). Trimming removed 1 base from V and 5 bases from J, with 12 bases in between. The germline gives CDR1 SGHRS, CDR2 YFSETQ. The CDR3 sequence is 15 residues long. CDR3 in amino acids: CASSLYGAINEKLFF. CDR3 sequence (DNA): TGCGCCAGCAGCTTGTACGGGGCGATAAATGAAAAACTGTTTTTT.

The chain has TRBV6-5 and TRBJ1-1; a possible D gene is TRBD1 (5 bases). Trimming pared 4 bases from V and 9 bases from J, leaving 21 bases between. This CDR3 has 15 residues. CDR1 is MNHEY and CDR2 is SVGAGI in the germline V gene. CDR3 DNA sequence: TGTGCCAGCAGTTCCTCGGCCCGGGACTCAGGAAAAGCTTTCTTT. Residues: CASSSSARDSGKAFF.

This chain connects TRBV28 to TRBJ1-5; D not resolved. Trimming removed 2 bases at V and 5 bases at J, with 7 bases between. Germline V gene sequence: CDR1 MDHEN, CDR2 SYDVKM. The CDR3 has 13 residues. The CDR3, as DNA: TGTGCCAGCAGTTTAAGGAGGGATCAGCCCCAGCATTTT. Its protein product is CASSLRRDQPQHF.

The V and J genes are TRBV5-6 and TRBJ1-2; D gene ambiguous. The CDR3 consists of 14 residues. CDR1 SGHDT and CDR2 YYEEEE come from the germline V gene. V was pared by 2 bases and J by 4 bases, with 12 bases between. The CDR3 DNA sequence: TGTGCCAGCAGCTTATACCGGGTCTTCTATGGCTACACCTTC. This translates into CASSLYRVFYGYTF.

This chain links TRBV4-3 with TRBJ1-6, with 7 positions matching TRBD1. The trim removed 0 bases at V and 8 bases at J, leaving 7 bases unmatched. This CDR3 is built from 16 residues. Germline V CDR1 and CDR2: LGHNA, YSLEER. This chain's CDR3 is CASSQDGGTVDSPLHF. For the CDR3, the DNA is TGCGCCAGCAGCCAAGATGGCGGGACAGTGGATTCACCCCTCCACTTT.

This clone was picked up one time. The V and J genes are TRBV9 and TRBJ2-1; 10 bases map to TRBD2. Germline values: CDR1 SGDLS, CDR2 YYNGEE. CDR3 length: 14 residues. The ends lost 3 bases at V and 10 bases at J; junction bases unmatched: 7. This CDR3 is CASSGIAGGLEQFF. Written as DNA, the CDR3 is TGTGCCAGCAGCGGTATAGCGGGGGGTCTGGAGCAGTTCTTC.

CDR3 bases: TGTGCCAGCAGTTCCCTCCCCGGGTCAGCGGGAGGGTACGGTTTGTACAATGAGCAGTTCTTC. This encodes CASSSLPGSAGGYGLYNEQFF. The chain employs TRBV7-3 and TRBJ2-1; 10 bases are a match to TRBD2. V lost 6 bases to trimming and J lost 4 bases; unmatched junction nucleotides: 24. Germline V gene data show CDR1 as SGHTA and CDR2 as FQGTGA. The CDR3 runs 21 residues.

In DNA, the CDR3 is TGTGCCAGCCGGGGACTCTCGATTGAAGGGGAGACCCAGTACTTC. Translating gives CASRGLSIEGETQYF. The chain couples TRBV7-9 to TRBJ2-5, with a possible D match to TRBD2 (6 bases). Germline CDR1 and CDR2: SEHNR and FQNEAQ (reference sequence). The CDR3 consists of 15 residues. V lost 8 bases, J lost 5 bases, and 21 bases lay in between.

The rearrangement joins TRBV7-8 to TRBJ2-2; 7 bases line up with TRBD1. The CDR3 runs to 17 residues. Germline CDR1 and CDR2: SGHVS and FQNEAQ. V shed 1 base, J shed 7 bases, and the junction held 12 bases outside the gene matches. The CDR3 sequence is CASSLVTAGGMGGELFF. The CDR3 coding sequence is TGTGCCAGCAGCTTAGTAACGGCAGGGGGTATGGGCGGGGAGCTGTTTTTT.

The chain joins TRBV11-2 to TRBJ1-1; D is perhaps TRBD1 (5 bases). Deletions cut 5 bases from V and 1 base from J, with 8 bases between. Germline CDR1 and CDR2: SGHAT and FQNNGV. The CDR3 has 13 residues. Here the CDR3 DNA reads TGTGCCAGCAGCCCGGGACCGAACACTGAAGCTTTCTTT. Translated: CASSPGPNTEAFF.

The V and J genes are TRBV5-1 and TRBJ2-7; 9 bases line up with TRBD1. The CDR3 totals 14 residues. J gave up 5 bases and V 3 bases, and 6 bases lay outside the gene matches. CDR1 and CDR2 (germline): SGHRS, YFSETQ. CDR3 sequence: CASSSGQGLDEQYF. The CDR3 nucleotides read TGCGCCAGCAGCTCGGGACAGGGACTCGACGAGCAGTACTTC.